This T cell receptor beta chain was observed in a study of response to subunit inactivated influenza vaccine. The germline CDR1 and CDR2 sequences are MGHRA and YSYEKL. The CDR3 spans 16 residues. V dropped 0 bases and J dropped 1 base, with 13 bases sitting between them. One entry per CDR3 protein, called by TCRdb with MiXCR from the RT-PCR reads. This table has about 530,000 distinct CDR3 sequences, roughly 12% appearing once. There are a few counts of this clonotype. The V and J genes are TRBV4-1 and TRBJ2-7; D is ambiguous. The TCR originated in a man in his fifties who received an inactivated influenza vaccine. Sequencing was performed on PBMCs from blood, taken on the day of vaccination. The CDR3 sequence: CASSQDWRATSYEQYF. CDR3 in DNA: TGCGCCAGCAGCCAAGATTGGCGTGCTACTTCCTACGAGCAGTACTTC.